The present entry profiles one TCR beta chain with its context. The V gene's germline CDR1 is MNHEY and CDR2 SMNVEV (reference sequence). There are 15 residues in the CDR3. V dropped 6 bases and J dropped 0 bases, with 15 bases sitting between them. This entry is derived from a study of blood T cell repertoires in COVID-19. About the research overall: Both acute and convalescent COVID-19 samples were obtained from the United States, Italy and Spain. PBMCs, B-cell-depleted T cells, or T cells were the source of the cDNA or gDNA that made up the material.

In the source study's methods: Nucleated cell number was recorded as an estimate derived from reference gene primer amplification. Data came from immunoSEQ multiplex PCR; TCRdb stores just in-frame clones and leaves some out. V and J calls and clone size are copied from that table; D and trimming were computed from the DNA. The repertoire consists of around 80,000 clones, with about four fifths occurring once and the leading ten covering roughly 10%. V is TRBV27 and J is TRBJ2-7; the D gene is possibly TRBD1 (5 bases). Material: peripheral blood. The clonotype comes from a human donor in a cohort sampled during active COVID-19. The CDR3 is CASSFRQTSSYEQYF. The CDR3 region has the DNA TGTGCCAGCAGCTTCCGACAGACTTCCTCCTACGAGCAGTACTTC.